A selection of T cell receptor beta chains follows, all from one sample in a study of response to subunit inactivated influenza vaccine. TCRdb reprocessed the RT-PCR reads with MiXCR, giving one entry per CDR3 protein. The repertoire holds roughly 460,000 distinct CDR3 sequences, with roughly 11% as singletons. Sequences were derived from PBMCs from blood, sampled 45 days after vaccination. These receptor sequences come from a man between 50 and 59 years old who received an inactivated influenza vaccine. Both conserved end residues are part of each CDR3. The D gene is left open where the match is weak. Clone size is given for some rows only: seen once, a few or many times, or a class if the clone is expanded.

d_call	v_call	clone_size	j_call	cdr3_aa
-	TRBV7-9	few	TRBJ1-5	CASSFGQLLNQPQHF
TRBD1	TRBV12-3/TRBV12-4	-	TRBJ1-5	CASKQGANQPQHF
TRBD2	TRBV5-1	few	TRBJ2-7	CASSWTAGGPYEQYF
TRBD1	TRBV7-8	many	TRBJ2-1	CASSQTGDPYNEQFF
-	TRBV7-2	many	TRBJ2-5	CASSLVGSGETQYF
TRBD2	TRBV7-9	many	TRBJ2-5	CASSLAGGGETQYF
-	TRBV12-3/TRBV12-4	few	TRBJ2-7	CASSSSRASYEQYF
TRBD2	TRBV5-1	few	TRBJ2-7	CASSLVPRGNLEQYF
TRBD2	TRBV4-2	-	TRBJ2-5	CASSPNYPRTSGRRETQYF
-	TRBV4-3	many	TRBJ2-2	CASSQDRRNTGELFF
TRBD1	TRBV29-1	-	TRBJ2-2	CSVDGTGNTGELFF
-	TRBV3-1	-	TRBJ2-5	CASSHPLGETQYF
-	TRBV6-6	-	TRBJ2-7	CASSYVIGYEQYF
-	TRBV14	many	TRBJ2-5	CASSQDGAETQYF
-	TRBV3-1	-	TRBJ1-2	CASSLGQTLTSNYGYTF
-	TRBV7-2	-	TRBJ2-2	CASSLMGPTGELFF
-	TRBV29-1	many	TRBJ2-1	CSAEAGGQVYNEQFF
-	TRBV5-1	-	TRBJ2-1	CASSPRDQNEQFF
TRBD2	TRBV5-1	few	TRBJ2-5	CASSLLAYQETQYF
-	TRBV12-3/TRBV12-4	few	TRBJ1-2	CASSLDWSGYTF
TRBD1	TRBV20-1	-	TRBJ1-6	CSARGPGQLYGSPLHF
-	TRBV7-8	few	TRBJ2-7	CASSPGLRPTYEQYF
TRBD2	TRBV4-3	few	TRBJ2-2	CASSTWGGWTGELFF
-	TRBV25-1	few	TRBJ2-2	CASSEKTGTQNTGELFF
-	TRBV27	-	TRBJ2-1	CASSFSRSGNEQFF
TRBD2	TRBV6-5	few	TRBJ2-1	CASSYSRRGGYNEQFF
TRBD1	TRBV12-5	few	TRBJ2-5	CASGSGTGTETQYF
-	TRBV6-5	-	TRBJ2-3	CASSYLGATDTQYF
-	TRBV7-2	few	TRBJ1-1	CASSLMWGNTEAFF
TRBD1	TRBV5-6	few	TRBJ2-7	CASSLTTGVYEQYF
-	TRBV10-3	few	TRBJ1-1	CAISENYRQNTEAFF
-	TRBV29-1	many	TRBJ1-5	CSVGFGGSNQPQHF
-	TRBV30	few	TRBJ2-6	CAWSVTAGANVLTF
TRBD1	TRBV6-1	few	TRBJ2-2	CASRSTGIPLAGELFF
-	TRBV20-1	-	TRBJ2-1	CSARYEIEQFF
TRBD1	TRBV28	few	TRBJ1-2	CASSPPPGQDIYGYTF
TRBD2	TRBV20-1	-	TRBJ2-5	CSRTSGLKETQYF
-	TRBV7-2	many	TRBJ2-1	CASSLDRATYNEQFF
TRBD1	TRBV5-5	-	TRBJ1-4	CASSQGASEKLFF
TRBD1	TRBV24-1	-	TRBJ2-1	CATSDLWDSLGEQFF
TRBD1	TRBV20-1	-	TRBJ1-1	CSASGLTGANTEAFF
TRBD2	TRBV29-1	many	TRBJ2-7	CSVEVVRGASYEQYF